This T cell receptor beta chain stems from a study of OX40 agonist ivuxolimab in advanced cancers. Whole-study context: Ivuxolimab, which is an agonistic anti-OX40 (CD134) antibody, was administered to the patients. Among those treated, three patients had partial responses, one with hepatocellular carcinoma and two with cutaneous melanoma.

Assay: immunoSEQ multiplex PCR; the TCRdb copy retains only in-frame clones and omits some. The sample comprises some 64,000 clones, 92% of which are singletons, and about 0.58% rests with the top ten. The clonotype comes from an adult with an advanced solid tumor such as melanoma, head and neck, liver or kidney cancer. The starting material was CD4+ or CD8+ T cells sorted from blood, obtained in a trial of the OX40 agonist ivuxolimab.

CDR3 protein: CASSNRLAGTYNEQFF. DNA for the CDR3: TGTGCCAGTAGTAATCGACTAGCGGGAACCTACAATGAGCAGTTCTTC. The chain uses TRBV19 and TRBJ2-1; 11 bases agree with TRBD2. Germline V gene lookup returns CDR1 LNHDA and CDR2 SQIVND (reference sequence). The CDR3 contains 16 residues. J was trimmed by 2 bases and V by 4 bases; bases with no gene match: 4.